Below, 7 T cell receptor beta chains from the same sample are listed, as sequenced in a study of shared clonotypes between healthy human individuals. Produced via immunoSEQ multiplex PCR; TCRdb's table is partial and in-frame only. The data contain 2,500,000 or so clones, about 92% of them singletons. Sequences were obtained from naive CD4+ T cells sorted from blood. Stated subset: CD45RA+ positively selected. The source is a young man in good health.

The chain links TRBV19 to TRBJ2-5, with a weak D call TRBD1 (5 bases). Germline-derived CDR1 and CDR2 are LNHDA and SQIVND (reference sequence). The CDR3 sequence is 16 residues long. Between the trimmed V and J ends, which lost 8 bases and 5 bases, there was a span of 24 bases. CDR3 nucleotide sequence: TGTGCCAGTGGCCCCCCACAAAGGGGATGTTGGGAGACCCAGTACTTC. It encodes CASGPPQRGCWETQYF.

The chain has TRBV2 and TRBJ2-1; D is unclear. The CDR3 has 11 residues. V lost 4 bases and J 9 bases, leaving 7 bases between the germline ends. CDR1 SNHLY and CDR2 FYNNEI come from the germline V gene. The CDR3 DNA reads TGTGCCAGCAGTGTTGGCCCTGAGCAGTTCTTC. Translation: CASSVGPEQFF.

V usage is TRBV12-5 and J usage is TRBJ2-5; D possibly matches TRBD1 or TRBD2 (5 bases each). Trimming stripped 4 bases from V and 4 bases from J, with 19 bases between. Germline values: CDR1 LGHNT, CDR2 FRNRAP. CDR3 length equals 16 residues. CDR3 in amino acids: CASGSTVPGRGETQYF. Here the CDR3 DNA reads TGTGCTAGTGGTTCGACCGTCCCGGGGCGCGGAGAGACCCAGTACTTC. Drawing the rest from reference TRBV12-5 and TRBJ2-5, the complete variable domain is DARVTQTPRHKVTEMGQEVTMRCQPILGHNTVFWYRQTMMQGLELLAYFRNRAPLDDSGMPKDRFSAEMPDATLATLKIQPSEPRDSAVYFCASGSTVPGRGETQYFGPGTRLLVL.

The J gene is TRBJ1-4, the V gene TRBV4-1; TRBD1 is a possible D gene (5 bases). The germline V gene encodes CDR1 MGHRA and CDR2 YSYEKL. This CDR3 comprises 16 residues. V was shortened by 4 bases and J by 3 bases, with 15 bases between the two germline ends. CDR3 DNA sequence: TGCGCCAGCAGCCCAGAACACGGGGCGGCTAATGAAAAACTGTTTTTT. Translating gives CASSPEHGAANEKLFF.

Worth noting for this clone: This CDR3 is also generated by other DNA sequences in the sample. The chain is built from TRBV27 and TRBJ2-7, with 8 bases matching TRBD1. The CDR3 is 14 amino acids. The germline gives CDR1 MNHEY, CDR2 SMNVEV (reference sequence). V lost 5 bases, J lost 0 bases, and 3 bases stayed unmatched. In nucleotides, the CDR3 is TGTGCCAGCAGTCGGACAGGGAGCTCCTACGAGCAGTACTTC. Translation gives CASSRTGSSYEQYF.

With regard to this clone: This CDR3 is also generated by other DNA sequences in the sample. The chain uses TRBV30 and TRBJ2-7; D gene ambiguous. V lost 0 bases and J lost 4, with 7 bases in between. CDR1 is GTSNPN and CDR2 is SVGIG in the germline V gene (reference sequence). The CDR3 loop spans 12 amino acids. CDR3 sequence reads: CAWSVRVYEQYF. CDR3 nucleotides: TGTGCCTGGAGTGTACGAGTGTACGAGCAGTACTTC.

The V gene is TRBV28, the J gene TRBJ1-2; D is unclear. V was pared by 5 bases and J by 6 bases, with 13 bases between. Germline-derived CDR1 and CDR2 are MDHEN and SYDVKM. The CDR3 loop spans 13 amino acids. CDR3 nucleotides: TGTGCCAGCAGTCCCCGGACGGGGAATGGCTACACCTTC. Its protein product is CASSPRTGNGYTF.